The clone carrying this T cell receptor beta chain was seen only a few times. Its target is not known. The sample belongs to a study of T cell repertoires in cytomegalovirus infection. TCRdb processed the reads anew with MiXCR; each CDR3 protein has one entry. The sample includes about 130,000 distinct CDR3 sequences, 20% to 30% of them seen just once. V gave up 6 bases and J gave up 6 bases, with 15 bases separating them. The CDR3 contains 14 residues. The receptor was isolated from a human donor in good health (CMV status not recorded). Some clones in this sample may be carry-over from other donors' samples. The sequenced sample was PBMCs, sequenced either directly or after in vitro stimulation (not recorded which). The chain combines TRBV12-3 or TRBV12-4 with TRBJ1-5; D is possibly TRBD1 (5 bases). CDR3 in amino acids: CASSPGSVGQPQHF. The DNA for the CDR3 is TGTGCCAGCAGCCCAGGGTCGGTCGGTCAGCCCCAGCATTTT.